A selection of T cell receptor beta chains follows, all from one sample in a study of blood T cell repertoires in COVID-19. Method: immunoSEQ multiplex PCR; TCRdb's copy keeps in-frame clones and lacks some. The data hold approximately 45,000 clones, with about 85% observed a single time. The sample was peripheral blood. The source is a man aged 40-50 years with active COVID-19. CDR3s include the opening cysteine and the closing phenylalanine or tryptophan. D genes are given only for firm matches. A row's size may be missing; if present it is once, few, many or a size class.

cdr3_aa: CSVAGINYGYTF
cdr3_nt: TGCAGCGTCGCCGGGATTAACTATGGCTACACCTTC
clone_size: -
j_call: TRBJ1-2
d_call: -
v_call: TRBV29-1

cdr3_aa: CASSLFSFAGETGNTIYF
cdr3_nt: TGTGCCAGCAGTTTATTTAGCTTCGCGGGTGAGACTGGAAACACCATATATTTT
clone_size: -
j_call: TRBJ1-3
d_call: -
v_call: TRBV28

cdr3_aa: CATSVLQGDEQFF
cdr3_nt: TGTGCCACCAGTGTCCTACAGGGCGATGAGCAGTTCTTC
clone_size: -
j_call: TRBJ2-1
d_call: -
v_call: TRBV24-1

cdr3_aa: CASSTPGLDNEQFF
cdr3_nt: TGTGCCAGCAGTACGCCGGGACTGGACAATGAGCAGTTCTTC
clone_size: -
j_call: TRBJ2-1
d_call: -
v_call: TRBV27

cdr3_aa: CASSSTNGNTGELFF
cdr3_nt: TGTGCCAGCAGCTCAACCAACGGGAACACCGGGGAGCTGTTTTTT
clone_size: -
j_call: TRBJ2-2
d_call: -
v_call: TRBV11-2

cdr3_aa: CASSLEGTGDTTDTQYF
cdr3_nt: TGTGCCAGCAGCTTAGAGGGGACAGGGGATACCACAGATACGCAGTATTTT
clone_size: -
j_call: TRBJ2-3
d_call: TRBD1
v_call: TRBV7-9

cdr3_aa: CSAVQRSGGELFF
cdr3_nt: TGCAGCGCTGTCCAGAGGTCGGGCGGGGAGCTGTTTTTT
clone_size: medium-sized
j_call: TRBJ2-2
d_call: -
v_call: TRBV29-1

cdr3_aa: CASSPSSGGGRNIQYF
cdr3_nt: TGTGCCAGCAGTCCCTCTAGCGGGGGCGGGAGGAACATTCAGTACTTC
clone_size: once
j_call: TRBJ2-4
d_call: TRBD2
v_call: TRBV27

cdr3_aa: CASSSFVAFF
cdr3_nt: TGTGCCAGCAGCTCTTTTGTGGCTTTCTTT
clone_size: -
j_call: TRBJ1-1
d_call: -
v_call: TRBV7-2

cdr3_aa: CASSRKDMVYEKLFF
cdr3_nt: TGTGCCAGCAGCCGAAAAGACATGGTCTATGAAAAACTGTTTTTT
clone_size: -
j_call: TRBJ1-4
d_call: -
v_call: TRBV14

cdr3_aa: CASSRLAVTDTQYF
cdr3_nt: TGTGCCAGCAGCAGACTAGCGGTCACAGATACGCAGTATTTT
clone_size: once
j_call: TRBJ2-3
d_call: TRBD2
v_call: TRBV6-6

cdr3_aa: CASSLLDSQETQYF
cdr3_nt: TGTGCCAGCAGTTTACTAGACAGCCAAGAGACCCAGTACTTC
clone_size: -
j_call: TRBJ2-5
d_call: -
v_call: TRBV28

cdr3_aa: CASSLGPNLVQPQHF
cdr3_nt: TGTGCCAGCAGCTTGGGACCTAACCTAGTTCAGCCCCAGCATTTT
clone_size: few
j_call: TRBJ1-5
d_call: -
v_call: TRBV5-6

cdr3_aa: CASSLGQLMKTQYF
cdr3_nt: TGTGCCAGCAGCTTAGGACAATTGATGAAGACCCAGTACTTC
clone_size: -
j_call: TRBJ2-5
d_call: -
v_call: TRBV13

cdr3_aa: CASGFTYSGSSYNEQFF
cdr3_nt: TGTGCTAGTGGTTTTACCTATAGCGGGAGCTCCTACAATGAGCAGTTCTTC
clone_size: -
j_call: TRBJ2-1
d_call: TRBD2
v_call: TRBV12-5

cdr3_aa: CAWTSGAGETQYF
cdr3_nt: TGTGCCTGGACTAGCGGGGCAGGAGAGACCCAGTACTTC
clone_size: -
j_call: TRBJ2-5
d_call: TRBD2
v_call: TRBV30

cdr3_aa: CASSSSGTSGDTQYF
cdr3_nt: TGTGCCAGCAGCTCGTCCGGGACTAGCGGTGATACGCAGTATTTT
clone_size: -
j_call: TRBJ2-3
d_call: TRBD2
v_call: TRBV7-2

cdr3_aa: CASSETGGSSYNSPLHF
cdr3_nt: TGTGCCAGTAGCGAGACAGGGGGAAGCTCCTATAATTCACCCCTCCACTTT
clone_size: -
j_call: TRBJ1-6
d_call: TRBD1
v_call: TRBV19

cdr3_aa: CASSLGLDRQFF
cdr3_nt: TGTGCCAGCAGCCTAGGACTAGATAGGCAGTTCTTC
clone_size: -
j_call: TRBJ2-1
d_call: TRBD2
v_call: TRBV7-9

cdr3_aa: CASSLLGTGNEQFF
cdr3_nt: TGCGCCAGCAGTCTCCTCGGGACAGGCAATGAGCAGTTCTTC
clone_size: -
j_call: TRBJ2-1
d_call: TRBD1
v_call: TRBV5-1

cdr3_aa: CASSLVGVQTQYF
cdr3_nt: TGTGCCAGCAGCTTAGTGGGCGTACAGACCCAGTACTTC
clone_size: -
j_call: TRBJ2-5
d_call: -
v_call: TRBV7-8

cdr3_aa: CASSKQGASSEQYF
cdr3_nt: TGTGCCAGCAGCAAGCAGGGGGCTAGCTCCGAGCAGTACTTC
clone_size: -
j_call: TRBJ2-7
d_call: TRBD1
v_call: TRBV27

cdr3_aa: CASSGYPVSNQPQHF
cdr3_nt: TGCGCCAGCAGTGGGTATCCGGTTAGCAATCAGCCCCAGCATTTT
clone_size: -
j_call: TRBJ1-5
d_call: -
v_call: TRBV10-2

cdr3_aa: CASSPRRGQSTEAFF
cdr3_nt: TGTGCCAGCAGTCCAAGAAGAGGACAGTCCACTGAAGCTTTCTTT
clone_size: -
j_call: TRBJ1-1
d_call: -
v_call: TRBV6-5

cdr3_aa: CASSILYTGRNTEAFF
cdr3_nt: TGTGCCAGTAGTATCCTCTATACAGGGAGGAACACTGAAGCTTTCTTT
clone_size: -
j_call: TRBJ1-1
d_call: -
v_call: TRBV19

cdr3_aa: CASSIGLAGGNEQFF
cdr3_nt: TGTGCCAGTAGTATTGGGCTAGCGGGAGGCAATGAGCAGTTCTTC
clone_size: -
j_call: TRBJ2-1
d_call: TRBD2
v_call: TRBV19

cdr3_aa: CASSHYRGTEAFF
cdr3_nt: TGTGCCAGTAGTCATTACAGGGGGACTGAAGCTTTCTTT
clone_size: few
j_call: TRBJ1-1
d_call: TRBD1
v_call: TRBV19

cdr3_aa: CASSYLGAPNVLTF
cdr3_nt: TGTGCCAGCAGTTATCTGGGGGCGCCGAACGTCCTGACTTTC
clone_size: -
j_call: TRBJ2-6
d_call: -
v_call: TRBV6-5

cdr3_aa: CASSPGRRLAGASSYNEQFF
cdr3_nt: TGTGCCAGCAGCCCTGGTAGGCGGCTAGCGGGCGCGAGCTCCTACAATGAGCAGTTCTTC
clone_size: -
j_call: TRBJ2-1
d_call: TRBD2
v_call: TRBV5-4

cdr3_aa: CASSRLVAGGYRELFF
cdr3_nt: TGCGCCAGCAGCCGGTTGGTAGCGGGAGGCTACCGGGAGCTGTTTTTT
clone_size: -
j_call: TRBJ2-2
d_call: TRBD2
v_call: TRBV5-1

cdr3_aa: CASSLLPSSYNSPLHF
cdr3_nt: TGTGCCAGCAGTTTATTACCGAGCTCCTATAATTCACCCCTCCACTTT
clone_size: few
j_call: TRBJ1-6
d_call: -
v_call: TRBV28

cdr3_aa: CASVPYRGNTEAFF
cdr3_nt: TGTGCCAGCGTCCCGTACAGGGGGAACACTGAAGCTTTCTTT
clone_size: -
j_call: TRBJ1-1
d_call: TRBD1
v_call: TRBV7-2

cdr3_aa: CATREGAGSGANVLTF
cdr3_nt: TGTGCCACCAGGGAGGGGGCGGGTTCTGGGGCCAACGTCCTGACTTTC
clone_size: -
j_call: TRBJ2-6
d_call: -
v_call: TRBV7-3

cdr3_aa: CASSQSIPFAWGAEQYF
cdr3_nt: TGCGCCAGCAGTCAATCGATCCCTTTTGCTTGGGGCGCCGAGCAGTACTTC
clone_size: -
j_call: TRBJ2-7
d_call: -
v_call: TRBV23-1

cdr3_aa: CASSIADGSNEQFF
cdr3_nt: TGTGCCAGTAGTATAGCGGACGGGAGCAATGAGCAGTTCTTC
clone_size: -
j_call: TRBJ2-1
d_call: -
v_call: TRBV19

cdr3_aa: CASSIQGSGQGPTGELFF
cdr3_nt: TGTGCCAGTAGTATCCAGGGGTCAGGACAGGGCCCCACCGGGGAGCTGTTTTTT
clone_size: -
j_call: TRBJ2-2
d_call: TRBD1
v_call: TRBV19

cdr3_aa: CASSQDRQGEAFF
cdr3_nt: TGTGCCAGCAGCCAAGATAGGCAGGGGGAAGCTTTCTTT
clone_size: -
j_call: TRBJ1-1
d_call: -
v_call: TRBV4-2

cdr3_aa: CAAGQAATNEKLFF
cdr3_nt: TGTGCCGCGGGACAGGCGGCAACTAATGAAAAACTGTTTTTT
clone_size: -
j_call: TRBJ1-4
d_call: TRBD1
v_call: TRBV28

cdr3_aa: CASSQDLLLYNEQFF
cdr3_nt: TGTGCCAGCAGCCAAGACCTACTACTTTACAATGAGCAGTTCTTC
clone_size: -
j_call: TRBJ2-1
d_call: -
v_call: TRBV3-1/TRBV3-2

cdr3_aa: CASSRGRREKLFF
cdr3_nt: TGTGCCAGCAGCCGGGGGAGGCGTGAAAAACTGTTTTTT
clone_size: -
j_call: TRBJ1-4
d_call: -
v_call: TRBV7-8

cdr3_aa: CAWKRDRATEAFF
cdr3_nt: TGTGCCTGGAAACGGGACAGGGCCACTGAAGCTTTCTTT
clone_size: -
j_call: TRBJ1-1
d_call: TRBD1
v_call: TRBV30

cdr3_aa: CASSQAESYNSPLHF
cdr3_nt: TGTGCCAGCAGCCAAGCGGAGTCCTATAATTCACCCCTCCACTTT
clone_size: few
j_call: TRBJ1-6
d_call: -
v_call: TRBV14

cdr3_aa: CASSDAGPKEQFF
cdr3_nt: TGTGCCAGCAGTGACGCGGGACCCAAGGAGCAGTTCTTC
clone_size: -
j_call: TRBJ2-1
d_call: -
v_call: TRBV28

cdr3_aa: CASSLSQYEQYF
cdr3_nt: TGTGCCAGCAGCTTATCCCAATACGAGCAGTACTTC
clone_size: -
j_call: TRBJ2-7
d_call: -
v_call: TRBV7-9

cdr3_aa: CASSYSGQGNYGYTF
cdr3_nt: TGTGCCAGCAGTTACTCGGGACAGGGGAACTATGGCTACACCTTC
clone_size: -
j_call: TRBJ1-2
d_call: TRBD1
v_call: TRBV6-6

cdr3_aa: CASSLERGSNQPQHF
cdr3_nt: TGTGCCAGCAGCTTAGAAAGGGGTAGCAATCAGCCCCAGCATTTT
clone_size: -
j_call: TRBJ1-5
d_call: -
v_call: TRBV7-8

cdr3_aa: CASSYELYEQYF
cdr3_nt: TGTGCCAGCAGTTACGAGTTATACGAGCAGTACTTC
clone_size: -
j_call: TRBJ2-7
d_call: -
v_call: TRBV6-2/TRBV6-3

cdr3_aa: CASSSRLAGGLTDTQYF
cdr3_nt: TGTGCCAGTAGTAGCAGACTAGCGGGAGGGCTCACAGATACGCAGTATTTT
clone_size: -
j_call: TRBJ2-3
d_call: TRBD2
v_call: TRBV19

cdr3_aa: CASRNTRLGETQYF
cdr3_nt: TGCGCCAGCAGAAACACTAGGTTGGGGGAGACCCAGTACTTC
clone_size: -
j_call: TRBJ2-5
d_call: -
v_call: TRBV10-2

cdr3_aa: CASSRGEKLFF
cdr3_nt: TGTGCCAGCAGCAGGGGTGAAAAACTGTTTTTT
clone_size: -
j_call: TRBJ1-4
d_call: -
v_call: TRBV5-6

cdr3_aa: CASSQDGGGLTDTQYF
cdr3_nt: TGCGCCAGCAGCCAAGATGGGGGGGGGCTCACAGATACGCAGTATTTT
clone_size: -
j_call: TRBJ2-3
d_call: -
v_call: TRBV4-1

cdr3_aa: CASSFGGTGRADTQYF
cdr3_nt: TGTGCCAGCAGCTTCGGGGGGACAGGGAGGGCAGATACGCAGTATTTT
clone_size: -
j_call: TRBJ2-3
d_call: TRBD1
v_call: TRBV5-5

cdr3_aa: CASSQHSGSDYEQYF
cdr3_nt: TGTGCCAGCAGCCAACATAGCGGGAGTGACTACGAGCAGTACTTC
clone_size: -
j_call: TRBJ2-7
d_call: TRBD2
v_call: TRBV4-2